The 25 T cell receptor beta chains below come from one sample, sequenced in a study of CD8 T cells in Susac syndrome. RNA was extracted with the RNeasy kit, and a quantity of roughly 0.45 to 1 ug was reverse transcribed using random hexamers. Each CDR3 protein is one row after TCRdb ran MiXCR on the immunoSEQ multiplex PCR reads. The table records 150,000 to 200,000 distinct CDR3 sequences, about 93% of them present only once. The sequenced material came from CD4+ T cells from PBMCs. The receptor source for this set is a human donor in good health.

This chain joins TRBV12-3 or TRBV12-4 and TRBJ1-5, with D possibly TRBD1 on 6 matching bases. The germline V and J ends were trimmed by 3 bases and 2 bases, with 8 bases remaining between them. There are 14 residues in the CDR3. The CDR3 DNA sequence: TGTGCCAGCAGTTTGTCAGGGGGCAATCAGCCCCAGCATTTT. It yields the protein CASSLSGGNQPQHF.

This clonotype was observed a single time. In nucleotides, the CDR3 is TGTGCCAGCAGTGATCGACAGGGGGCGAAGGGCTACACCTTC. Translated: CASSDRQGAKGYTF. V and J are TRBV25-1 and TRBJ1-2; 10 nucleotides match TRBD1. Germline lookup yields CDR1 MGHDK and CDR2 SYGVNS. The CDR3 has 14 residues. Losses at the gene ends were 3 bases for V and 8 bases for J; bases not matched to a gene: 6.

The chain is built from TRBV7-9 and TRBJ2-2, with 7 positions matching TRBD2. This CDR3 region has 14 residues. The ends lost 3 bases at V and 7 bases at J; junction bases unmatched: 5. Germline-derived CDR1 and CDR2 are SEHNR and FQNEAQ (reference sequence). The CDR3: CASSLIAGDGELFF. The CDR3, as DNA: TGTGCCAGCAGCTTGATCGCGGGGGACGGGGAGCTGTTTTTT.

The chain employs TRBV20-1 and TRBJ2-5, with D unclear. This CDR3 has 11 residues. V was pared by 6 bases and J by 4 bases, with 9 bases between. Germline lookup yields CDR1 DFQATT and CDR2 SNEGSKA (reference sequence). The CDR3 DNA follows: TGCAGTGCGCCCCAAGGAGAGACCCAGTACTTC. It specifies CSAPQGETQYF.

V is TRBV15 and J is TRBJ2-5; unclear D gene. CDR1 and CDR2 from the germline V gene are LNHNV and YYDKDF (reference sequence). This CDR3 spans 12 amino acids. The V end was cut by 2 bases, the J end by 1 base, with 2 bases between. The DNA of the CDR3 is TGTGCCACCAGCAGACGCCAAGAGACCCAGTACTTC. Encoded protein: CATSRRQETQYF.

The CDR3 here is CASSVQGLASPYEQYF. The CDR3 DNA sequence: TGCGCCAGCAGCGTCCAGGGACTAGCGAGCCCCTACGAGCAGTACTTC. The chain joins TRBV5-1 to TRBJ2-7, with 10 bases lining up with TRBD2. Germline CDR1 SGHRS, CDR2 YFSETQ. This CDR3 spans 16 amino acids. The trim removed 4 bases at V and 2 bases at J, leaving 9 bases unmatched.

The CDR3 region is CATSDSSDRGQSYNEQFF. CDR3 sequence (DNA): TGTGCCACCAGTGATTCCTCGGACAGGGGTCAATCCTACAATGAGCAGTTCTTC. The chain combines TRBV24-1 with TRBJ2-1, with 9 bases lining up with TRBD1. Unmatched junction bases numbered 8, after V lost 2 bases and J lost 1 base. The length of the CDR3 is 18 residues. The germline gives CDR1 KGHDR, CDR2 SFDVKD.

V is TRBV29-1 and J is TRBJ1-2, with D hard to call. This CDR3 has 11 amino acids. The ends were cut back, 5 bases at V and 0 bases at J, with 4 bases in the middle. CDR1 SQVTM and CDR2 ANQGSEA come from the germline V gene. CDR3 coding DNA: TGCAGCGTTAGGGCTAACTATGGCTACACCTTC. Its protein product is CSVRANYGYTF.

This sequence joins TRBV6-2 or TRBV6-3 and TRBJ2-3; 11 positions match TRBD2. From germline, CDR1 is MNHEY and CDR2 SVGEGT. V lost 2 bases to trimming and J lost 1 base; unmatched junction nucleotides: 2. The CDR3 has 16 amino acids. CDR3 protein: CASSYKTSGGTDTQYF. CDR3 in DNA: TGTGCCAGCAGTTACAAGACTAGCGGGGGCACAGATACGCAGTATTTT.

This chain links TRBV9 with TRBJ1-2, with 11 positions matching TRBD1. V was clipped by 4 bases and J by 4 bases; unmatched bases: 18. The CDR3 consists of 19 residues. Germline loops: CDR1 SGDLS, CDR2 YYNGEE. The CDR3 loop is CASSRTNPGTGGRSYGYTF. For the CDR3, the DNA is TGTGCCAGCAGCAGAACTAATCCCGGGACAGGGGGGCGCAGCTATGGCTACACCTTC.

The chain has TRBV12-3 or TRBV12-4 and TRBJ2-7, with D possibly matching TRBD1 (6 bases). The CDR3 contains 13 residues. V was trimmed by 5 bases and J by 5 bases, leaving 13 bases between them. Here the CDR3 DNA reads TGTGCCAGCAGTACGGACAGTTCCCACGAGCAGTACTTC. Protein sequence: CASSTDSSHEQYF.

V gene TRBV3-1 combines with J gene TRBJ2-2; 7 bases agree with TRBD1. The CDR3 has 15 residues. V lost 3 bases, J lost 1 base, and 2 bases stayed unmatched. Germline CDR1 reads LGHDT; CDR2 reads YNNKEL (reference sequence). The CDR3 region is CASSHRQGNTGELFF. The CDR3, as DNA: TGTGCCAGCAGCCACCGACAGGGGAACACCGGGGAGCTGTTTTTT. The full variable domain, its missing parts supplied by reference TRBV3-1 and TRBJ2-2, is DTAVSQTPKYLVTQMGNDKSIKCEQNLGHDTMYWYKQDSKKFLKIMFSYNNKELIINETVPNRFSPKSPDKAHLNLHINSLELGDSAVYFCASSHRQGNTGELFFGEGSRLTVL.

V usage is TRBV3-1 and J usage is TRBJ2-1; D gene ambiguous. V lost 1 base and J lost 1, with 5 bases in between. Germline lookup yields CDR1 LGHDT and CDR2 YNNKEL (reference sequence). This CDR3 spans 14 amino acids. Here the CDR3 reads CASSQVVSYNEQFF. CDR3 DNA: TGTGCCAGCAGCCAAGTTGTATCCTACAATGAGCAGTTCTTC.

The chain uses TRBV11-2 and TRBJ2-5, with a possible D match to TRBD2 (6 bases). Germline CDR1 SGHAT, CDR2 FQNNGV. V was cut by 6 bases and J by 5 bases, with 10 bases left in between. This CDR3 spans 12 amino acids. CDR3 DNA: TGTGCCAGCAGGCTCGCGGGGGAGACCCAGTACTTC. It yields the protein CASRLAGETQYF.

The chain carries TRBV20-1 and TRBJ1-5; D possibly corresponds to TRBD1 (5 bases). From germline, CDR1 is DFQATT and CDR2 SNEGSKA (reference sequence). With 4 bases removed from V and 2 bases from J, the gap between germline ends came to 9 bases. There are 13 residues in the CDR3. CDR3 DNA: TGCAGTGCTATCCAGGGCGGCAATCAGCCCCAGCATTTT. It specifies CSAIQGGNQPQHF.

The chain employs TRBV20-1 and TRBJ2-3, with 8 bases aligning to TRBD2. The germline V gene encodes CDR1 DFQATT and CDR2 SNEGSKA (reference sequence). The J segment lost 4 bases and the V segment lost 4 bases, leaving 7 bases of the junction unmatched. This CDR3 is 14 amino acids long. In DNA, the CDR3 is TGCAGTGCTAAAAGCGGGGGCTTCGCAGATACGCAGTATTTT. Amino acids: CSAKSGGFADTQYF.

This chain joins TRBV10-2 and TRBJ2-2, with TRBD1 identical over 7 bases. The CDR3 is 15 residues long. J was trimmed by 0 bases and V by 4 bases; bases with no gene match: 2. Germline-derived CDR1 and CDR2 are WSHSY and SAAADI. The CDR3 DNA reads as TGCGCCAGCAGTGCGGGGACAGCGAACACCGGGGAGCTGTTTTTT. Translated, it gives CASSAGTANTGELFF.

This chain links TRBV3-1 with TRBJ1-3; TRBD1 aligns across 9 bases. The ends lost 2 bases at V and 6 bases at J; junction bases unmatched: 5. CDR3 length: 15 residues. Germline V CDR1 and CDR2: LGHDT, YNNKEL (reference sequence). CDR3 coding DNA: TGTGCCAGCAGCCAACAAGGGACAGGGCTAAACACCATATATTTT. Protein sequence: CASSQQGTGLNTIYF. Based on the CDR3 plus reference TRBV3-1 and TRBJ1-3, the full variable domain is DTAVSQTPKYLVTQMGNDKSIKCEQNLGHDTMYWYKQDSKKFLKIMFSYNNKELIINETVPNRFSPKSPDKAHLNLHINSLELGDSAVYFCASSQQGTGLNTIYFGEGSWLTVV.

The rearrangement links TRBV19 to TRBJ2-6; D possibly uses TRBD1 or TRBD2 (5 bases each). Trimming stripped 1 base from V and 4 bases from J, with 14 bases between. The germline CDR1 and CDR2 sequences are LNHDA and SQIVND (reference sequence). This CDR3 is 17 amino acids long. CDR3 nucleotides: TGTGCCAGTAGTATAGGAGGGGTCGGTACGGGGGCCAACGTCCTGACTTTC. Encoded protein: CASSIGGVGTGANVLTF.

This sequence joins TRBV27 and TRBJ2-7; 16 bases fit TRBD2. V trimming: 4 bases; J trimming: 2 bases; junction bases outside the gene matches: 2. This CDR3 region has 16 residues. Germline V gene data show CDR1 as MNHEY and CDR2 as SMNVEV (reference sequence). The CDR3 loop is CASSWGLAGGTYEQYF. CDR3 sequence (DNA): TGTGCCAGCAGTTGGGGACTAGCGGGGGGGACCTACGAGCAGTACTTC.

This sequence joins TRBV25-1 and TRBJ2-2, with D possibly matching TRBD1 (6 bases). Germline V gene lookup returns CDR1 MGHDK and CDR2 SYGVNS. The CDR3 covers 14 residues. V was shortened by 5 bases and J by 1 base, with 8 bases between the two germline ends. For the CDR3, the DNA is TGTGCCAGCAGTAAGACAGGGAACACCGGGGAGCTGTTTTTT. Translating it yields CASSKTGNTGELFF.

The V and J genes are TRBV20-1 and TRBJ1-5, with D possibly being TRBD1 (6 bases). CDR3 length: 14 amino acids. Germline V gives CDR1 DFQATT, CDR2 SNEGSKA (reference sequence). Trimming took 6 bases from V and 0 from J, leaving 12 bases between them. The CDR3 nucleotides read TGCAGTGCCTCACAGGGCTATAGCAATCAGCCCCAGCATTTT. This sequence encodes CSASQGYSNQPQHF.

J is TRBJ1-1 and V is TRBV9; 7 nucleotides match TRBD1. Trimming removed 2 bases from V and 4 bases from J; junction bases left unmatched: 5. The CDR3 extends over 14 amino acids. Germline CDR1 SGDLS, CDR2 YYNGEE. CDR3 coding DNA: TGTGCCAGCAGCGTTGAGGGGGCGACCACTGAAGCTTTCTTT. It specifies CASSVEGATTEAFF.

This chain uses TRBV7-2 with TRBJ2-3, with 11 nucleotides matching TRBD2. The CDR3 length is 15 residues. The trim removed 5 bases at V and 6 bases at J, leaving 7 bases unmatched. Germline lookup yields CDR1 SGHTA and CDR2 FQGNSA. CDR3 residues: CASSLASGGFDTQYF. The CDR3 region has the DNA TGTGCCAGCAGCCTCGCTAGCGGGGGGTTCGATACGCAGTATTTT.

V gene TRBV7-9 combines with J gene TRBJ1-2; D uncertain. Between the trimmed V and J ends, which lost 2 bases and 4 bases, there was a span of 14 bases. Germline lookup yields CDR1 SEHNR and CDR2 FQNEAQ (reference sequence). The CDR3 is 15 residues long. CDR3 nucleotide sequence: TGTGCCAGCAGCTTACTAATGGCAGTCTTCTATGGCTACACCTTC. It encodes CASSLLMAVFYGYTF.